A single sample gave rise to the 20 T cell receptor beta chains below, sequenced in a study of blood T cell repertoires in COVID-19. Clones were read by immunoSEQ multiplex PCR, and TCRdb kept only the in-frame ones, dropping some. Among roughly 90,000 clones listed, approximately 86% were seen once. The source material was peripheral blood. Receptors originate from a man aged 35 to 55 with acute or convalescent COVID-19.

The V gene is TRBV11-3, the J gene TRBJ2-1, with 10 bases lining up with TRBD2. V trimming: 5 bases; J trimming: 0 bases; junction bases outside the gene matches: 7. Germline-derived CDR1 and CDR2 are SGHNT and YENEEA. The CDR3 is made up of 17 amino acids. In DNA form, the CDR3 reads TGTGCCAGCAGCAAACGGACTAGCGGAAGCTCCTACAATGAGCAGTTCTTC. Translating gives CASSKRTSGSSYNEQFF.

This clone was seen once. The chain carries TRBV6-5 and TRBJ1-1; 8 nucleotides line up with TRBD1. Trimming removed 5 bases from V and 6 bases from J; junction bases left unmatched: 8. This CDR3 is built from 14 residues. Germline V lookup: CDR1 MNHEY, CDR2 SVGAGI. The CDR3, as DNA: TGTGCCAGCAGTCCGAACAGGGGGATCTCTGAAGCTTTCTTT. Amino acids: CASSPNRGISEAFF.

This chain uses TRBV2 with TRBJ2-5; 15 bases fit TRBD2. This CDR3 has 17 residues. Unmatched junction bases numbered 4, after V lost 1 base and J lost 4 bases. The germline CDR1 and CDR2 sequences are SNHLY and FYNNEI. The chain's CDR3 is CASSEGTSGGGGETQYF. The CDR3 coding sequence is TGTGCCAGCAGTGAAGGGACTAGCGGGGGGGGAGGAGAGACCCAGTACTTC.

The V call is TRBV5-5, the J call TRBJ1-1; D gene unclear. Per germline, CDR1 SGHKS and CDR2 YYEKEE (reference sequence). The CDR3 runs 15 residues. The V gene lost 4 bases and the J gene lost 1 base, with 14 bases spanning the gap. The CDR3 reads CASSRAGGRNTEAFF. The CDR3 DNA follows: TGTGCCAGCAGCCGGGCGGGCGGGCGGAACACTGAAGCTTTCTTT.

This chain links TRBV5-8 with TRBJ2-7; the D gene is possibly TRBD2 (5 bases). The V gene lost 4 bases and the J gene lost 4 bases, with 18 bases spanning the gap. CDR1 is SGHTS and CDR2 is YDEGEE in the germline V gene. The CDR3 consists of 15 residues. CDR3 in amino acids: CASSNAGQLYYEQYF. CDR3 DNA: TGTGCCAGCAGCAATGCGGGCCAGCTATATTACGAGCAGTACTTC.

The gene calls are TRBV5-1 and TRBJ1-1; 10 nucleotides match TRBD1. The junction had 2 bases not matched to a gene; V was cut back by 2 bases and J by 4 bases. This CDR3 comprises 14 residues. Germline-derived CDR1 and CDR2 are SGHRS and YFSETQ. CDR3 bases: TGCGCCAGCAGCTTCGACAGGGGGCGCACTGAAGCTTTCTTT. It codes for CASSFDRGRTEAFF.

Ten or more counts support this clone. This rearrangement joins TRBV5-5 to TRBJ2-7, with 12 bases matching TRBD2. This CDR3 is 17 amino acids long. With 4 bases clipped from V and 5 bases from J, the junction kept 13 bases outside the gene matches. From germline, CDR1 is SGHKS and CDR2 YYEKEE (reference sequence). CDR3 sequence (DNA): TGTGCCAGCAGCCCTCGAGGACTAGCGGGATCGTCGAACGAGCAGTACTTC. Residues: CASSPRGLAGSSNEQYF.

This clone was observed a few times. The genes are TRBV7-8 and TRBJ1-5; 7 bases line up with TRBD1. Germline-derived CDR1 and CDR2 are SGHVS and FQNEAQ. The CDR3 runs to 13 residues. V lost 5 bases and J lost 9; bases outside the gene matches: 7. CDR3 coding DNA: TGTGCCAGCAGCCCGGACAGGCCGGGGCCCCAGCATTTT. It codes for CASSPDRPGPQHF.

This chain uses TRBV6-1 with TRBJ2-7; 12 positions match TRBD2. The CDR3 is 17 amino acids. Unmatched junction bases numbered 7, after V lost 4 bases and J lost 0 bases. CDR1 and CDR2 from the germline V gene are MNHNS and SASEGT. The CDR3 is CASSATSGGIFSYEQYF. The CDR3, as DNA: TGTGCCAGCAGTGCCACTAGCGGGGGGATTTTCTCCTACGAGCAGTACTTC.

This chain joins TRBV30 and TRBJ2-7; the D gene is possibly TRBD2 (6 bases). V gave up 0 bases and J gave up 2 bases, with 11 bases separating them. The germline gives CDR1 GTSNPN, CDR2 SVGIG (reference sequence). This CDR3 contains 14 residues. DNA for the CDR3: TGTGCCTGGAGTGTAGGCGGGACTGCCTACGAGCAGTACTTC. It encodes CAWSVGGTAYEQYF.

V usage is TRBV2 and J usage is TRBJ2-5, with 9 nucleotides matching TRBD1. Germline V gene data show CDR1 as SNHLY and CDR2 as FYNNEI. Trimming at V came to 5 bases and at J to 2 bases, leaving 6 bases not matched to a gene. The CDR3 sequence is 15 residues long. CDR3 DNA: TGTGCCAGCAGTTACAGGGGGCCGACGCAAGAGACCCAGTACTTC. Protein sequence: CASSYRGPTQETQYF. Supplemented by reference TRBV2 and TRBJ2-5, the full variable domain reads EPEVTQTPSHQVTQMGQEVILRCVPISNHLYFYWYRQILGQKVEFLVSFYNNEISEKSEIFDDQFSVERPDGSNFTLKIRSTKLEDSAMYFCASSYRGPTQETQYFGPGTRLLVL.

The chain combines TRBV28 with TRBJ1-2; weak D call: TRBD1 (5 bases). V lost 5 bases and J lost 7, with 17 bases in between. The CDR3 spans 14 residues. Germline CDR1 is MDHEN and CDR2 is SYDVKM. This CDR3 reads CASSGGRREVGYTF. CDR3 DNA sequence: TGTGCCAGCAGTGGGGGGAGGAGGGAAGTTGGCTACACCTTC.

The V call is TRBV19, the J call TRBJ1-4, with 7 bases fitting TRBD1. Germline loops: CDR1 LNHDA, CDR2 SQIVND (reference sequence). CDR3 length: 14 amino acids. V gave up 4 bases and J gave up 8 bases; unmatched junction bases: 7. The chain's CDR3 is CASSKDRVGEKLFF. For the CDR3, the DNA is TGTGCCAGTAGTAAAGACAGGGTAGGAGAAAAACTGTTTTTT.

This clone was counted once. The chain joins TRBV9 to TRBJ2-1; TRBD2 matches at 7 bases. The CDR3 consists of 15 residues. The germline CDR1 and CDR2 sequences are SGDLS and YYNGEE. Trimming removed 0 bases from V and 2 bases from J; junction bases left unmatched: 2. CDR3 nucleotide sequence: TGTGCCAGCAGCGTAGCGGGAGGCACCTACAATGAGCAGTTCTTC. It translates to CASSVAGGTYNEQFF.

This rearrangement joins TRBV19 to TRBJ1-5, with D perhaps matching TRBD1 (5 bases). Trimming removed 5 bases at V and 3 bases at J, with 14 bases between. The CDR3 runs to 15 residues. Germline V gives CDR1 LNHDA, CDR2 SQIVND (reference sequence). In DNA, the CDR3 is TGTGCCAGTAGTGGGGGGATGTATAACAATCAGCCCCAGCATTTT. This codes for CASSGGMYNNQPQHF.

The chain recombines TRBV5-4 with TRBJ1-1, with D perhaps TRBD1 (5 bases). The CDR3 length is 15 residues. Trimming pared 0 bases from V and 3 bases from J, leaving 12 bases between. Germline CDR1 and CDR2: SGHNT and YYREEE (reference sequence). Here the CDR3 DNA reads TGTGCCAGCAGCTTGGGTGTTGGCAGGGACACTGAAGCTTTCTTT. Protein product: CASSLGVGRDTEAFF.

The gene calls are TRBV18 and TRBJ1-1; TRBD1 is a possible D gene (6 bases). Germline V gives CDR1 KGHSH, CDR2 LQKENI. V was pared by 2 bases and J by 1 base, with 11 bases between. The CDR3 covers 15 residues. CDR3 in DNA: TGTGCCAGCTCACCATTGGGACACCAGAACACTGAAGCTTTCTTT. Translation: CASSPLGHQNTEAFF.

V is TRBV27 and J is TRBJ1-1, with D perhaps TRBD1 (5 bases). In germline, CDR1 is MNHEY, CDR2 SMNVEV (reference sequence). V was trimmed by 0 bases and J by 6 bases, leaving 14 bases between them. CDR3 length equals 15 residues. CDR3 amino acids: CASSLSAGGEAEAFF. The CDR3 DNA is TGTGCCAGCAGTTTATCCGCGGGGGGAGAAGCTGAAGCTTTCTTT.

The table lists this clone with a count of one. The genes are TRBV15 and TRBJ1-5, with D perhaps TRBD1 (6 bases). The CDR3 spans 14 residues. V shed 4 bases and J shed 6 bases, with 13 bases lying between them. Germline V gives CDR1 LNHNV, CDR2 YYDKDF (reference sequence). The CDR3 sequence: CATSKGGGPQPQHF. The CDR3 region has the DNA TGTGCCACCAGCAAGGGGGGAGGGCCTCAGCCCCAGCATTTT.

In DNA, the CDR3 is TGTGCCAGTAGTTGGGCGGGAGGGCGGAGTGAGCAGTTCTTC. This translates into CASSWAGGRSEQFF. This rearrangement joins TRBV19 to TRBJ2-1; 9 bases align to TRBD2. J gave up 9 bases and V 5 bases, and 8 bases lay outside the gene matches. This CDR3 contains 14 residues. Looked up from germline, CDR1 is LNHDA and CDR2 is SQIVND (reference sequence).